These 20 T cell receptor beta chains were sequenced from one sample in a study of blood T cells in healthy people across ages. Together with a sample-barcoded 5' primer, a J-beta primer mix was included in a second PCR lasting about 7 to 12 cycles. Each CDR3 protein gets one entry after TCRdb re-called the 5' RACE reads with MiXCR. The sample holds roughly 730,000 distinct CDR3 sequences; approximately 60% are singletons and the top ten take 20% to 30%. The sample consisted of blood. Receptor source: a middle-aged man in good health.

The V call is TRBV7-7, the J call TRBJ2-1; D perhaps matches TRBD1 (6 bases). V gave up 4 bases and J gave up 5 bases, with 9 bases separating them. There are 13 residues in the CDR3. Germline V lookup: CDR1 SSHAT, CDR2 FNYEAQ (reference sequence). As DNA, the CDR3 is TGTGCCAGCAGCTCGGACAGCGACAATGAGCAGTTCTTC. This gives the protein CASSSDSDNEQFF.

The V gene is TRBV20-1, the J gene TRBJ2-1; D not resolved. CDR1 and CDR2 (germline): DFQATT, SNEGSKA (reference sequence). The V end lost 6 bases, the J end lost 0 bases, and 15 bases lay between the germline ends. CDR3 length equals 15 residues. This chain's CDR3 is CSAPGTFYSYNEQFF. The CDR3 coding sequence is TGCAGTGCCCCTGGTACGTTCTACTCCTACAATGAGCAGTTCTTC.

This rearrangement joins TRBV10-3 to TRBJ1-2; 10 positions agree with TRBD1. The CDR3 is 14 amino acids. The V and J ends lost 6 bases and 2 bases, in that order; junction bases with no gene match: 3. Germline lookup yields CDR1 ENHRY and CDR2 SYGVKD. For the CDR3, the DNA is TGTGCCATCAGGCCGGGACAGGGGAACTATGGCTACACCTTC. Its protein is CAIRPGQGNYGYTF.

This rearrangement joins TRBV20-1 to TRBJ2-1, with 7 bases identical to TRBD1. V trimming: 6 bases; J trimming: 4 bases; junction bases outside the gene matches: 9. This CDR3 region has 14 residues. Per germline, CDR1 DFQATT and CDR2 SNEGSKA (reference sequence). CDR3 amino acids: CSADRQGFYNEQFF. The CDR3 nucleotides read TGCAGTGCCGACCGACAGGGTTTTTACAATGAGCAGTTCTTC.

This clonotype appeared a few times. The CDR3 DNA sequence: TGTGCCAGCAGATGGGACTTACAAGAGACCCAGTACTTC. Encoded protein: CASRWDLQETQYF. The chain joins TRBV7-2 to TRBJ2-5; TRBD2 is a possible D gene (6 bases). This CDR3 is 13 amino acids long. The germline V gene encodes CDR1 SGHTA and CDR2 FQGNSA. The ends were cut back, 6 bases at V and 2 bases at J, with 10 bases in the middle.

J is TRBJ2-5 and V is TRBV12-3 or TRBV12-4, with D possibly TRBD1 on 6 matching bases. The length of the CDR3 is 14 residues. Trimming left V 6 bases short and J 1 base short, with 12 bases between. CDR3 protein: CASSPQQGQETQYF. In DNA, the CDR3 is TGTGCCAGCAGCCCGCAACAGGGCCAAGAGACCCAGTACTTC.

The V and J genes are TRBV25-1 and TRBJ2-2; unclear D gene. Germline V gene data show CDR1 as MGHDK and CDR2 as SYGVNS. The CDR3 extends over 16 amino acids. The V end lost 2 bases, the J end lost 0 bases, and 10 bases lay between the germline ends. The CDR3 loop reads CASSEETQANTGELFF. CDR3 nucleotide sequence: TGTGCCAGCAGTGAAGAGACACAAGCGAACACCGGGGAGCTGTTTTTT.

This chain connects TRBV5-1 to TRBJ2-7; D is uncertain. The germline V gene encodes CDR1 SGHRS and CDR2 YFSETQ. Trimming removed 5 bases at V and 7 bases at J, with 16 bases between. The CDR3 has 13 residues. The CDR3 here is CASRTPIYNEQYF. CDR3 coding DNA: TGCGCCAGCAGGACTCCAATCTACAATGAGCAGTACTTC.

Written as DNA, the CDR3 is TGCAGTGCTAGTCCTGGGTCAGATACGCAGTATTTT. Encoded protein: CSASPGSDTQYF. The genes are TRBV20-1 and TRBJ2-3; D is undetermined. This CDR3 has 12 amino acids. Trimming took off 3 bases at V and 4 bases at J, with 8 bases between the two ends. Germline V gene sequence: CDR1 DFQATT, CDR2 SNEGSKA (reference sequence).

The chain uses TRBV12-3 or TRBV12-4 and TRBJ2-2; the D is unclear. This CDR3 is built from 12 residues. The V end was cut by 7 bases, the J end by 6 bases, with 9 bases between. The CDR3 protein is CASTLIPGELFF. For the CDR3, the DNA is TGTGCCAGCACCCTAATTCCCGGGGAGCTGTTTTTT.

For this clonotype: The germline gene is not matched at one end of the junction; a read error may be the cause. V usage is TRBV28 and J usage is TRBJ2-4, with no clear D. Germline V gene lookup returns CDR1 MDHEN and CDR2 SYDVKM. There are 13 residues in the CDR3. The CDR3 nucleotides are TGTACCAGCAGTTTATCCCATTCAAACATTCAGTACTTC. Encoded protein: CTSSLSHSNIQYF.

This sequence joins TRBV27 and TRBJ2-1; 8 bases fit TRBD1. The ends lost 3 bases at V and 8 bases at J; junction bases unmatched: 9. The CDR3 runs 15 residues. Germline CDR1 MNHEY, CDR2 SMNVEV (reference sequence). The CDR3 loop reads CASSFSRTGFYEQFF. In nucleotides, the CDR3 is TGTGCCAGCAGTTTTTCCCGGACAGGGTTTTATGAGCAGTTCTTC.

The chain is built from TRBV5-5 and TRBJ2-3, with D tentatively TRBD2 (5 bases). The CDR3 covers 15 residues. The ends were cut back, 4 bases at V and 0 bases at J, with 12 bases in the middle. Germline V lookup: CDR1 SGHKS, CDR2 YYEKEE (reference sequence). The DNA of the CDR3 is TGTGCCAGCAGCCCCAGCGGTACTAGCACAGATACGCAGTATTTT. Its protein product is CASSPSGTSTDTQYF.

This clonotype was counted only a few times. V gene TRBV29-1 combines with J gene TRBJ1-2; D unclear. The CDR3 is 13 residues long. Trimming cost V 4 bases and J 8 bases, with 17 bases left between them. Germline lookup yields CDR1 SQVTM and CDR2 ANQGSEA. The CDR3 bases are TGCAGCGTTGCACTGGATTGGGCTTACGGCTACACCTTC. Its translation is CSVALDWAYGYTF.

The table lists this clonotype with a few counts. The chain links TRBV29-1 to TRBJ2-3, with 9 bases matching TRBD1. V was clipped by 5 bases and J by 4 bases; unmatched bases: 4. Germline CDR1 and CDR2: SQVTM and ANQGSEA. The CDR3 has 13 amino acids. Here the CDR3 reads CSVMDRGSDTQYF. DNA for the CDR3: TGCAGCGTTATGGACAGGGGCTCAGATACGCAGTATTTT.

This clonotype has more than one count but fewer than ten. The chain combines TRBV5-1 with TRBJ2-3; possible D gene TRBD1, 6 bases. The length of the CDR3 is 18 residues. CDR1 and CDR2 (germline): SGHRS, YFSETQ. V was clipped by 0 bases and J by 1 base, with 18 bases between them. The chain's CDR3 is CASSLAIHGGSGTDTQYF. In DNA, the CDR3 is TGCGCCAGCAGCTTGGCCATTCATGGGGGCTCGGGCACAGATACGCAGTATTTT.

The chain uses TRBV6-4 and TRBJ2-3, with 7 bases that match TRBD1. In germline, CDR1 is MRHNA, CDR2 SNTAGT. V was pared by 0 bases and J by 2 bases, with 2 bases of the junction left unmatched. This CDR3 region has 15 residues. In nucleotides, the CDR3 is TGTGCCAGCAGTGACTCGGGACAGATCACAGATACGCAGTATTTT. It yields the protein CASSDSGQITDTQYF.

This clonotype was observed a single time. CDR3 nucleotides: TGTGCCAGCAGCGTAGCGTCGGGGCCATGGGAGACCCAGTACTTC. Translating gives CASSVASGPWETQYF. The chain combines TRBV9 with TRBJ2-5; D could derive from TRBD1 or TRBD2 (5 bases each). V was shortened by 0 bases and J by 5 bases, with 14 bases between the two germline ends. CDR1 is SGDLS, CDR2 YYNGEE, per germline. The CDR3 consists of 15 residues.

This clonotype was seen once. This CDR3 is CASSYLYNEQFF. Written as DNA, the CDR3 is TGTGCCAGCAGTTATCTATACAATGAGCAGTTCTTC. This chain connects TRBV6-2 or TRBV6-3 to TRBJ2-1; D is unclear. Trimming pared 3 bases from V and 4 bases from J, leaving 4 bases between. This CDR3 has 12 residues. Germline assignment: CDR1 MNHEY and CDR2 SVGEGT.

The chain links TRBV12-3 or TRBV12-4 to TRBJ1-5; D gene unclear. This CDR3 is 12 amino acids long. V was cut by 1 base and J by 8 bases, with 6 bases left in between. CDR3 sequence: CASSLVKEPQHF. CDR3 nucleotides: TGTGCCAGCAGTTTAGTTAAGGAGCCCCAGCATTTT.